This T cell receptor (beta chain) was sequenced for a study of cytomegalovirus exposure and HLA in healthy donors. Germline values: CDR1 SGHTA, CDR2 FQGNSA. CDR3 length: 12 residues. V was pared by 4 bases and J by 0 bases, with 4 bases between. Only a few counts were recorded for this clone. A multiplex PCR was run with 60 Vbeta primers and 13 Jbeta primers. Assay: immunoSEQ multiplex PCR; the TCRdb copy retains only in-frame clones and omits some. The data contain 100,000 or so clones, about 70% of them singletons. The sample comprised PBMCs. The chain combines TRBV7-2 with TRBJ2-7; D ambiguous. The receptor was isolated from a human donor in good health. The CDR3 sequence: CASSSSSYEQYF. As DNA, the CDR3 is TGTGCCAGCAGCTCCAGCTCCTACGAGCAGTACTTC.